These T cell receptor beta chains were read from a single sample in a study of blood T cells in healthy people across ages. TCRdb re-called the 5' RACE reads with MiXCR, one entry per CDR3 protein. The profile covers more than 1.4 million distinct CDR3 sequences, with about 43% appearing a single time and roughly 7.7% taken by the ten largest. Sequenced sample: blood. These receptors came from a woman between 18 and 30 years old in good health. The CDR3 runs from the conserved cysteine through the conserved F or W. The order of the fields is D gene, J gene, V gene, clone size, CDR3 DNA, CDR3 protein. A D gene is named only where the DNA matches it firmly. Size is omitted from some rows. Given values are once, few, many or a class for expanded clones.

D: NA; J: TRBJ2-5; V: TRBV6-2/TRBV6-3; size: NA; DNA: TGTGCCAGCAGCCACCCAGGGGTGGAGACCCAGTACTTC; CDR3: CASSHPGVETQYF
D: NA; J: TRBJ2-5; V: TRBV12-3/TRBV12-4; size: NA; DNA: TGTGCCAGCAGTTGGGGCGGCGGGTACTATCCAACGGCGGACCAAGAGACCCAGTACTTC; CDR3: CASSWGGGYYPTADQETQYF
D: NA; J: TRBJ1-1; V: TRBV7-2; size: NA; DNA: TGTGCCAGCAGCCTTCAGGGGAGCTACACTGAAGCTTTCTTT; CDR3: CASSLQGSYTEAFF
D: NA; J: TRBJ2-4; V: TRBV5-1; size: NA; DNA: TGCGCCAGCAGCGTAGTTGTGGGAAACATTCAGTACTTC; CDR3: CASSVVVGNIQYF
D: NA; J: TRBJ2-1; V: TRBV6-5; size: NA; DNA: TGTGCCAGCCCCCCCCGGTACAATGGGCAGTTCTTC; CDR3: CASPPRYNGQFF
D: TRBD1; J: TRBJ1-4; V: TRBV10-3; size: NA; DNA: TGTGCCATCAGACCGGGACAGGGGGCCGGAAAACTGTTTTTT; CDR3: CAIRPGQGAGKLFF
D: NA; J: TRBJ1-1; V: TRBV7-2; size: NA; DNA: TGTGCCAGCAGCTCCCGGGCCCCAAGCCCTGAAGCTTTCTTT; CDR3: CASSSRAPSPEAFF
D: NA; J: TRBJ2-7; V: TRBV7-7; size: NA; DNA: TGTGCTAGCAGCTTAGCGGCAGGTCTTACCCACGAGCAGTACTTC; CDR3: CASSLAAGLTHEQYF
D: TRBD1; J: TRBJ2-7; V: TRBV27; size: NA; DNA: TGTGCCAGCAGCCCCTGGGACAGTAACAATGAGCAGTACTTC; CDR3: CASSPWDSNNEQYF
D: NA; J: TRBJ1-1; V: TRBV5-1; size: once; DNA: TGCGCCAGCAGCGGGACAAACATGAACACTGAAGCTTTCTTT; CDR3: CASSGTNMNTEAFF
D: NA; J: TRBJ1-6; V: TRBV28; size: NA; DNA: TGTGCCAGCAGGCCTGTTCTCAGGATCTTTAATTCACCCCTCCACTTT; CDR3: CASRPVLRIFNSPLHF
D: NA; J: TRBJ2-7; V: TRBV15; size: few; DNA: TGTGCCACCAGCAGAGCTGGAGGGGGGGCTTCCTACGAGCAGTACTTC; CDR3: CATSRAGGGASYEQYF
D: NA; J: TRBJ2-3; V: TRBV21-1; size: few; DNA: TGTGCCAGCATTTCAGAGGGCCGTAGAACAGATACGCAGTATTTT; CDR3: CASISEGRRTDTQYF
D: NA; J: TRBJ1-4; V: TRBV20-1; size: few; DNA: TGCAGTGCTAGTGATCCGTTTTTTCAGGGTTCTTTTTTGGAAAAACTGTTTTTT; CDR3: CSASDPFFQGSFLEKLFF
D: NA; J: TRBJ1-6; V: TRBV20-1; size: NA; DNA: TGCAGTGCTAGTCCAGACTCGGATACGCTCCACTTT; CDR3: CSASPDSDTLHF
D: NA; J: TRBJ1-1; V: TRBV5-6; size: NA; DNA: TGTGCCAGCAGCTTGGGTGGTATCGCTGAAGCTTTCTTT; CDR3: CASSLGGIAEAFF
D: TRBD2; J: TRBJ2-1; V: TRBV6-2/TRBV6-3; size: few; DNA: TGTGCCAGCAGATCCGGACTAGCTTACATCAATGAGCAGTTCTTC; CDR3: CASRSGLAYINEQFF
D: NA; J: TRBJ1-4; V: TRBV10-1; size: NA; DNA: TGCGCCAGCACACCGCACCGAAATGAAAAACTGTTTTTT; CDR3: CASTPHRNEKLFF
D: NA; J: TRBJ2-7; V: TRBV27; size: NA; DNA: TGTGCCAGCAGTCTCGTCGCGACAGGCTTTCACGAGCAGTACTTC; CDR3: CASSLVATGFHEQYF
D: NA; J: TRBJ2-1; V: TRBV19; size: NA; DNA: TGTGCCAGCTCCGGGACGCTACCTTTCGGTAGCTCCTACAATGAGCAGTTCTTC; CDR3: CASSGTLPFGSSYNEQFF
D: NA; J: TRBJ2-3; V: TRBV27; size: once; DNA: TGTGCCAGCAGGCCCGGGACATCCAACGCAGATACGCAGTATTTT; CDR3: CASRPGTSNADTQYF
D: TRBD2; J: TRBJ2-5; V: TRBV2; size: NA; DNA: TGTGCCAGCAGCGTACTAGCGGTCCACCCCCAAGAGACCCAGTACTTC; CDR3: CASSVLAVHPQETQYF
D: TRBD1; J: TRBJ1-3; V: TRBV7-9; size: once; DNA: TGTGCCAGCAGCAAGACAGGGGGAGGAACTGGAAACACCATATATTTT; CDR3: CASSKTGGGTGNTIYF
D: TRBD2; J: TRBJ2-1; V: TRBV12-3/TRBV12-4; size: few; DNA: TGTGCCAGCACCCTTGGGGGACTAGCGGGGGGAAAAGGGCAGTTCTTC; CDR3: CASTLGGLAGGKGQFF
D: NA; J: TRBJ1-2; V: TRBV29-1; size: few; DNA: TGCAGCGTTGAAGATATTGGCGGGGTATACACCTTC; CDR3: CSVEDIGGVYTF
D: NA; J: TRBJ2-7; V: TRBV11-2; size: NA; DNA: TGTGCCAGCAGCTTAGATCCCCTTCTCTCCTACGAGCAGTACTTC; CDR3: CASSLDPLLSYEQYF